This T cell receptor (beta chain) was identified in a study of blood T cell repertoires in COVID-19. The table lists this clone with many counts. CDR1 and CDR2 from the germline V gene are SGHRS and YFSETQ. The CDR3 loop spans 15 amino acids. The ends lost 4 bases at V and 3 bases at J; junction bases unmatched: 7. Seattle patients were enrolled during active infection and followed longitudinally. In the original processing: The assay estimated nucleated cells by amplifying reference gene primers. The assay was immunoSEQ multiplex PCR, and TCRdb's table has in-frame clones only and misses some. V and J calls and clone size are given by that table; D and trimming were obtained from the DNA. The sample has approximately 140,000 clones; 75% to 90% are singletons.

Material: peripheral blood. The V gene is TRBV5-1, the J gene TRBJ2-7, with 10 bases aligning to TRBD1. The clonotype was recovered from a man aged 18 to 29 with COVID-19, enrolled during active disease. CDR3 sequence reads: CASSDQGQGIYEQYF. Written as DNA, the CDR3 is TGCGCCAGCAGCGACCAGGGACAGGGGATCTACGAGCAGTACTTC.